This is a list of T cell receptor beta chains from one sample in a study of OX40 agonist ivuxolimab in advanced cancers. The data were produced by immunoSEQ multiplex PCR, yet TCRdb's version contains in-frame clones alone and is incomplete. The table includes around 70,000 clones, 84% detected once. The sequencing used CD4+ or CD8+ T cells sorted from blood, collected in a trial of the OX40 agonist ivuxolimab. These receptors all come from an adult with an advanced solid tumor such as melanoma, head and neck, liver or kidney cancer. Both conserved end residues are part of each CDR3. The D gene is left open where the match is weak.

TRBJ1-2 | TRBD1 | TRBV6-5 | TGTGCCAGCAGTTCCCAGACAGGGAACTATGGCTACACCTTC | CASSSQTGNYGYTF
TRBJ1-1 | - | TRBV7-2 | TGTGCCAGCAGCCCTCAGAACATGAACACTGAAGCTTTCTTT | CASSPQNMNTEAFF
TRBJ2-5 | - | TRBV9 | TGTGCCAGCAGCACCCTTGACAGGCCCGGGGAGACCCAGTACTTC | CASSTLDRPGETQYF
TRBJ2-2 | - | TRBV28 | TGTGCCAGCAGTTTGAATCAGGGGGGCTTCACCGGGGAGCTGTTTTTT | CASSLNQGGFTGELFF
TRBJ1-4 | TRBD1 | TRBV29-1 | TGCAGCGTCCCCGGGACAGGGAATGAAAAACTGTTTTTT | CSVPGTGNEKLFF
TRBJ2-1 | TRBD2 | TRBV27 | TGTGCCAGCAGTTTACGAGGACTAGCGGGGACTCAAGAGCAGTTCTTC | CASSLRGLAGTQEQFF
TRBJ2-7 | - | TRBV5-4 | TGTGCCAGCAGCTTTTTGGCGGGACAAATCTCCTACGAGCAGTACTTC | CASSFLAGQISYEQYF
TRBJ2-2 | TRBD1 | TRBV28 | TGTGCCAGCCGCCGCATAAGGCGAGGACAGGGAACCGGGGAGCTGTTTTTT | CASRRIRRGQGTGELFF
TRBJ2-1 | - | TRBV5-1 | TGCGCCAGCAGCTTGGAGGGAAGCGCCTACAATGAGCAGTTCTTC | CASSLEGSAYNEQFF
TRBJ2-5 | - | TRBV6-1 | TGTGCCAGCACCCTCTCCGGGACTTACCAAGAGACCCAGTACTTC | CASTLSGTYQETQYF
TRBJ1-2 | - | TRBV5-1 | TGCGCCAGCAGACGGGACAATGCTAACTATGGCTACACCTTC | CASRRDNANYGYTF
TRBJ1-5 | - | TRBV6-5 | TGTGCCAGCGGGGGACGGCATGACCAGCCCCAGCATTTT | CASGGRHDQPQHF
TRBJ2-7 | - | TRBV27 | TGTGCCAGCAGTTTCGGACTGCAGAGCTCCTACGAGCAGTACTTC | CASSFGLQSSYEQYF
TRBJ2-3 | TRBD1 | TRBV9 | TGTGCCAGCAGCGTGGAGGCGGGACAGGGCCCTTTCACAGATACGCAGTATTTT | CASSVEAGQGPFTDTQYF
TRBJ2-1 | TRBD1 | TRBV18 | TGTGCCAGCGCAGGGGGTAACTCCTACAATGAGCAGTTCTTC | CASAGGNSYNEQFF
TRBJ2-7 | - | TRBV14 | TGTGCCAGCAGCCAAGAAAAGAAGGCGCTCTTCCCCTCCTACGAGCAGTACTTC | CASSQEKKALFPSYEQYF